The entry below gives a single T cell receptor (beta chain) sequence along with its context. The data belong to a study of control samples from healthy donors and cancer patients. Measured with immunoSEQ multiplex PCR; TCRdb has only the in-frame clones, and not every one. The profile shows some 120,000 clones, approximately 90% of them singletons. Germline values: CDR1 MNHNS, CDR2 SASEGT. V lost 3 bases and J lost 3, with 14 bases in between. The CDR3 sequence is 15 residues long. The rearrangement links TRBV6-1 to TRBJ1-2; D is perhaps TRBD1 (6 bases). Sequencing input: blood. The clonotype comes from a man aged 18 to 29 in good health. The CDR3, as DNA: TGTGCCAGCAGTGACCCAGGGGCAGGGGACTATGGCTACACCTTC. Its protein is CASSDPGAGDYGYTF.